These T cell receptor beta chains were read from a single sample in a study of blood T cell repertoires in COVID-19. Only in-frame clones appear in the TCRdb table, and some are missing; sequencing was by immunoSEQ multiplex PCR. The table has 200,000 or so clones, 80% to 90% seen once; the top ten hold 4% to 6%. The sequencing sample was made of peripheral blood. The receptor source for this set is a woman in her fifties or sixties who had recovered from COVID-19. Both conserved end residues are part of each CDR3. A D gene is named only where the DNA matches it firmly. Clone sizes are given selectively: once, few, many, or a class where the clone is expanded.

cdr3_aa: CASSQTYGGKGYF; cdr3_nt: TGTGCCAGCAGTCAAACCTACGGGGGAAAGGGGTACTTC; d_call: NA; clone_size: NA; cdr3_length: 13; j_call: TRBJ2-4; v_call: TRBV6-5
cdr3_aa: CATSRDKYINYGYTF; cdr3_nt: TGTGCCACCAGCAGAGATAAATACATCAACTATGGCTACACCTTC; d_call: NA; clone_size: NA; cdr3_length: 15; j_call: TRBJ1-2; v_call: TRBV15
cdr3_aa: CASSYSGSGTTEAFF; cdr3_nt: TGTGCCAGCAGTTACTCTGGTTCAGGGACAACTGAAGCTTTCTTT; d_call: NA; clone_size: NA; cdr3_length: 15; j_call: TRBJ1-1; v_call: TRBV6-5
cdr3_aa: CASSEQGGDTEAFF; cdr3_nt: TGTGCCAGCAGTGAACAGGGTGGAGACACTGAAGCTTTCTTT; d_call: NA; clone_size: NA; cdr3_length: 14; j_call: TRBJ1-1; v_call: TRBV25-1
cdr3_aa: CASSPGTSGVAGTDTQYF; cdr3_nt: TGTGCTAGCAGCCCTGGGACTAGCGGGGTGGCTGGTACAGATACGCAGTATTTT; d_call: TRBD2; clone_size: few; cdr3_length: 18; j_call: TRBJ2-3; v_call: TRBV7-7
cdr3_aa: CASSQPGTGGGGYTF; cdr3_nt: TGTGCCAGCAGCCAGCCCGGGACAGGGGGCGGTGGCTACACCTTC; d_call: TRBD1; clone_size: NA; cdr3_length: 15; j_call: TRBJ1-2; v_call: TRBV5-5
cdr3_aa: CASLLDRTAPYEQYF; cdr3_nt: TGTGCCAGCTTACTGGACAGGACTGCCCCCTACGAGCAGTACTTC; d_call: TRBD1; clone_size: once; cdr3_length: 15; j_call: TRBJ2-7; v_call: TRBV6-5
cdr3_aa: CSAYRDSGEQYF; cdr3_nt: TGCAGCGCCTACCGGGACAGTGGTGAGCAGTACTTC; d_call: TRBD1; clone_size: NA; cdr3_length: 12; j_call: TRBJ2-7; v_call: TRBV29-1
cdr3_aa: CASSVRQGANTEAFF; cdr3_nt: TGTGCCAGCAGCGTCCGACAGGGGGCGAACACTGAAGCTTTCTTT; d_call: TRBD1; clone_size: NA; cdr3_length: 15; j_call: TRBJ1-1; v_call: TRBV11-2
cdr3_aa: CASSYSMIRGNYEQYF; cdr3_nt: TGTGCCAGCAGTTACTCGATGATCAGGGGAAACTACGAGCAGTACTTC; d_call: NA; clone_size: NA; cdr3_length: 16; j_call: TRBJ2-7; v_call: TRBV6-2/TRBV6-3